Below, 26 T cell receptor beta chains from the same sample are listed, as sequenced in a study of cytomegalovirus exposure and HLA in healthy donors (TCRdb year 2017). Library creation used the immunoSEQ multiplex PCR assay. For the multiplex PCR, a mixture combining 60 forward primers for TCR Vbeta segments and 13 reverse primers for TCR Jbeta segments was used. TCRdb took over this immuneACCESS table, retaining in-frame rearrangements with V and J assigned. Such tables are incomplete; in checked studies, under half of the missing clones stem from an unresolved V gene, and the remainder is unexplained. This sample is represented by under 150,000 clones; 75% to 85% of them were singletons. Roughly 5.6% of the sample belongs to the ten largest clones. Sequenced material: PBMCs. These receptors originate from a woman aged 40 to 50 in good health and CMV-seropositive.

The chain couples TRBV4-2 to TRBJ1-3, with D uncertain. Trimming cost V 2 bases and J 0 bases, with 14 bases left between them. CDR3 length: 17 residues. Germline V CDR1 and CDR2: LGHNA, YNFKEQ. The CDR3 coding sequence is TGTGCCAGCAGCCAAACTATTGGTACGAGCTCTGGAAACACCATATATTTT. Amino acids: CASSQTIGTSSGNTIYF.

The chain joins TRBV21-1 to TRBJ2-5; TRBD2, the table's D call, lacks a check against the DNA. TRBV21-1 is labeled a pseudogene. CDR3 length: 16 residues. CDR3 coding DNA: TGTGCCAGCAGCCCCCCGGGACTACCAGTCCAAGAGACCCAGTACTTC. Translating it yields CASSPPGLPVQETQYF.

The rearrangement links TRBV12-5 to TRBJ2-1, with TRBD2 as a possible D gene (5 bases). Germline assignment: CDR1 LGHNT and CDR2 FRNRAP. This CDR3 is 12 amino acids long. Trimming removed 2 bases at V and 7 bases at J, with 6 bases between. CDR3 nucleotide sequence: TGTGCTAGTGGTTTGCGGGAAAATGAGCAGTTCTTC. Protein product: CASGLRENEQFF.

This clone came up a few times. Other DNA sequences within the sample encode an identical CDR3. This chain joins TRBV9 and TRBJ2-6; no clear D. In germline, CDR1 is SGDLS, CDR2 YYNGEE. Trimming removed 2 bases from V and 0 bases from J, with 9 bases in between. The CDR3 runs to 16 residues. The CDR3 spells CASSVLVHSGANVLTF. The CDR3 nucleotides are TGTGCCAGCAGCGTGCTTGTACACTCTGGGGCCAACGTCCTGACTTTC.

This sequence joins TRBV2 and TRBJ2-1; 10 bases agree with TRBD2. The J segment lost 6 bases and the V segment lost 10 bases, leaving 12 bases of the junction unmatched. Germline loops: CDR1 SNHLY, CDR2 FYNNEI. This CDR3 is built from 15 residues. CDR3: CAKRPRASGGNEQFF. CDR3 sequence (DNA): TGTGCCAAAAGACCCCGGGCTAGCGGGGGCAATGAGCAGTTCTTC.

The gene calls are TRBV19 and TRBJ2-1, with D possibly TRBD1 on 5 matching bases. This CDR3 is 13 amino acids long. Per germline, CDR1 LNHDA and CDR2 SQIVND (reference sequence). The V end lost 6 bases, the J end lost 10 bases, and 16 bases lay between the germline ends. CDR3 loop: CASRIGSREEQFF. The CDR3 DNA reads as TGTGCCAGTAGGATCGGTTCCAGGGAAGAGCAGTTCTTC.

J is TRBJ1-1 and V is TRBV28; 7 bases line up with TRBD1. V trimming: 4 bases; J trimming: 5 bases; junction bases outside the gene matches: 10. This CDR3 region has 15 residues. Germline-derived CDR1 and CDR2 are MDHEN and SYDVKM. As DNA, the CDR3 is TGTGCCAGCAGTTCCTCTGAGGGGGCGCGGACTGAAGCTTTCTTT. Residues: CASSSSEGARTEAFF.

The gene calls are TRBV15 and TRBJ2-1, with D possibly TRBD2 on 7 matching bases. The ends were cut back, 3 bases at V and 3 bases at J, with 15 bases in the middle. The CDR3 extends over 16 amino acids. The germline V gene encodes CDR1 LNHNV and CDR2 YYDKDF (reference sequence). CDR3 region: CATSSEGEGIYNEQFF. CDR3 bases: TGTGCCACCAGCAGTGAGGGGGAGGGGATCTACAATGAGCAGTTCTTC.

This chain uses TRBV25-1 with TRBJ2-3; TRBD1 is a possible D gene (6 bases). CDR3 length: 15 amino acids. Trimming took 6 bases from V and 0 from J, leaving 13 bases between them. Looked up from germline, CDR1 is MGHDK and CDR2 is SYGVNS. CDR3 residues: CASSHRDTSTDTQYF. The DNA for the CDR3 is TGTGCCAGCAGCCACCGGGACACCAGCACAGATACGCAGTATTTT.

Many counts were recorded for this clone. Other DNA variants within this sample encode the same CDR3. The chain combines TRBV6-5 with TRBJ2-7; 8 bases are shared with TRBD1. The J segment lost 4 bases and the V segment lost 2 bases, leaving 7 bases of the junction unmatched. This CDR3 has 15 amino acids. CDR1 and CDR2 (germline): MNHEY, SVGAGI. The CDR3 nucleotides are TGTGCCAGCAGTTACCGAAGGACAGGGTCTTACGAGCAGTACTTC. This sequence encodes CASSYRRTGSYEQYF.

J is TRBJ2-7 and V is TRBV14; TRBD1 is a possible D gene (5 bases). CDR1 and CDR2 from the germline V gene are SGHDN and FVKESK. This CDR3 is built from 14 residues. V was trimmed by 2 bases and J by 3 bases, leaving 11 bases between them. In nucleotides, the CDR3 is TGTGCCAGCAGCCAACAGGGAAGGGACTACGAGCAGTACTTC. It translates to CASSQQGRDYEQYF.

The chain joins TRBV4-1 to TRBJ2-3; D is possibly TRBD1 (6 bases). CDR1 MGHRA and CDR2 YSYEKL come from the germline V gene. The ends were cut back, 3 bases at V and 2 bases at J, with 18 bases in the middle. The CDR3 loop spans 17 amino acids. CDR3 sequence: CASSQLWGQDPTDTQYF. CDR3 bases: TGCGCCAGCAGCCAGCTATGGGGGCAGGACCCCACAGATACGCAGTATTTT.

This chain connects TRBV5-1 to TRBJ2-2; 11 positions match TRBD2. Germline CDR1 and CDR2: SGHRS and YFSETQ. V was pared by 4 bases and J by 0 bases, with 11 bases of the junction left unmatched. The CDR3 is made up of 19 amino acids. CDR3 protein: CASSPRAVSGRANTGELFF. The DNA for the CDR3 is TGCGCCAGCAGCCCACGCGCGGTTAGCGGGAGGGCGAACACCGGGGAGCTGTTTTTT.

The chain combines TRBV6-4 with TRBJ2-1, with 10 bases lining up with TRBD2. J was trimmed by 4 bases and V by 1 base; bases with no gene match: 7. From germline, CDR1 is MRHNA and CDR2 SNTAGT. The CDR3 extends over 17 amino acids. CDR3 loop: CASSDWASGRGYNEQFF. The CDR3 DNA reads TGTGCCAGCAGTGACTGGGCTAGCGGGAGAGGATACAATGAGCAGTTCTTC.

This clone occurred a few times. V and J are TRBV4-1 and TRBJ2-7; the D gene is possibly TRBD2 (6 bases). This CDR3 contains 15 residues. From germline, CDR1 is MGHRA and CDR2 YSYEKL. Trimming removed 0 bases at V and 5 bases at J, with 14 bases between. In DNA, the CDR3 is TGCGCCAGCAGCCAAGATCGAAAAGGGAGGCACGAGCAGTACTTC. This gives the protein CASSQDRKGRHEQYF.

This chain joins TRBV5-1 and TRBJ2-5, with a possible D match to TRBD2 (6 bases). CDR1 is SGHRS and CDR2 is YFSETQ in the germline V gene. V shed 1 base and J shed 3 bases, with 13 bases lying between them. The CDR3 is made up of 15 amino acids. Here the CDR3 reads CASSLSSGQKETQYF. CDR3 in DNA: TGCGCCAGCAGCTTGTCCAGCGGGCAAAAAGAGACCCAGTACTTC.

V and J are TRBV19 and TRBJ1-3; maybe TRBD1 (6 bases). The CDR3 contains 15 residues. The germline gives CDR1 LNHDA, CDR2 SQIVND (reference sequence). V was clipped by 6 bases and J by 4 bases, with 16 bases between them. The CDR3 nucleotides read TGTGCCAGTAGGACAACAGGGACGAAGGGAAACACCATATATTTT. Its translation: CASRTTGTKGNTIYF. The full variable domain, its missing parts supplied by reference TRBV19 and TRBJ1-3, is DGGITQSPKYLFRKEGQNVTLSCEQNLNHDAMYWYRQDPGQGLRLIYYSQIVNDFQKGDIAEGYSVSREKKESFPLTVTSAQKNPTAFYLCASRTTGTKGNTIYFGEGSWLTVV.

The chain uses TRBV19 and TRBJ2-1; 7 bases are a match to TRBD1. Germline CDR1 reads LNHDA; CDR2 reads SQIVND (reference sequence). This CDR3 contains 16 residues. V gave up 3 bases and J gave up 8 bases; unmatched junction bases: 13. The CDR3 loop is CASSMAVGVGGYEQFF. CDR3 sequence (DNA): TGTGCCAGTAGTATGGCTGTCGGGGTAGGGGGCTATGAGCAGTTCTTC.

The chain recombines TRBV5-1 with TRBJ2-5, with D possibly being TRBD2 (5 bases). CDR3 length equals 14 residues. V gave up 4 bases and J gave up 4 bases, with 14 bases separating them. CDR1 SGHRS and CDR2 YFSETQ come from the germline V gene. The CDR3 DNA follows: TGCGCCAGCAGCCCCGAACCCCGGGGAGAGACCCAGTACTTC. It yields the protein CASSPEPRGETQYF.

This chain connects TRBV6-1 to TRBJ2-5; possible D gene TRBD2, 5 bases. Per germline, CDR1 MNHNS and CDR2 SASEGT. With 3 bases removed from V and 2 bases from J, the gap between germline ends came to 7 bases. The CDR3 is 13 residues long. The CDR3: CASSDTGQETQYF. CDR3 sequence (DNA): TGTGCCAGCAGTGATACGGGGCAAGAGACCCAGTACTTC.

The chain has TRBV6-5 and TRBJ1-6; no clear D gene. This CDR3 comprises 12 residues. The V end lost 7 bases, the J end lost 7 bases, and 8 bases lay between the germline ends. The germline V gene encodes CDR1 MNHEY and CDR2 SVGAGI. CDR3 residues: CASTRGNSPLHF. The CDR3 DNA is TGTGCCAGCACCAGAGGGAATTCACCCCTCCACTTT.

The rearrangement joins TRBV4-2 to TRBJ1-4, with D unresolved. The germline gives CDR1 LGHNA, CDR2 YNFKEQ. Trimming pared 0 bases from V and 4 bases from J, leaving 9 bases between. The CDR3 extends over 15 amino acids. CDR3 protein: CASSQDKLINEKLFF. The DNA of the CDR3 is TGTGCCAGCAGCCAAGATAAACTGATTAATGAAAAACTGTTTTTT.

This chain joins TRBV14 and TRBJ2-4; possibly TRBD2 for D (5 bases). Trimming stripped 6 bases from V and 9 bases from J, with 15 bases between. The CDR3 contains 13 residues. CDR1 is SGHDN and CDR2 is FVKESK in the germline V gene. The CDR3 sequence: CASSPLAGGIQYF. Here the CDR3 DNA reads TGTGCCAGCAGTCCTCTCGCAGGAGGCATTCAGTACTTC.

The chain recombines TRBV25-1 with TRBJ1-1, with D hard to call. Trimming removed 2 bases at V and 1 base at J, with 11 bases between. Germline V lookup: CDR1 MGHDK, CDR2 SYGVNS. The CDR3 has 15 amino acids. CDR3: CASSEGQIPNTEAFF. The CDR3 DNA is TGTGCCAGCAGTGAAGGGCAAATCCCGAACACTGAAGCTTTCTTT.

V is TRBV18 and J is TRBJ1-1; 7 nucleotides align to TRBD1. J lost 0 bases, V lost 3 bases, and 10 bases had no gene match. The CDR3 totals 17 residues. The germline V gene has CDR1 KGHSH and CDR2 LQKENI. The DNA of the CDR3 is TGTGCCAGCTCACCGCTTGTCACAGGGGCCATGAACACTGAAGCTTTCTTT. Its translation: CASSPLVTGAMNTEAFF. The whole variable domain, filled in from reference TRBV18 and TRBJ1-1, reads NAGVMQNPRHLVRRRGQEARLRCSPMKGHSHVYWYRQLPEEGLKFMVYLQKENIIDESGMPKERFSAEFPKEGPSILRIQQVVRGDSAAYFCASSPLVTGAMNTEAFFGQGTRLTVV.

This clone was counted a single time. J is TRBJ1-2 and V is TRBV5-1; tentative D call: TRBD1 (5 bases). The V end lost 4 bases, the J end lost 0 bases, and 10 bases lay between the germline ends. The length of the CDR3 is 14 residues. The germline V gene has CDR1 SGHRS and CDR2 YFSETQ. The chain's CDR3 is CASSMTEANYGYTF. The CDR3 DNA sequence: TGCGCCAGCAGCATGACAGAGGCTAACTATGGCTACACCTTC.